The 16 T cell receptor beta chains below all came from one sample that was sequenced in a study of tumor-infiltrating lymphocytes in primary liver carcinoma. The study co-extracted DNA and RNA from about 19-30 mg of unsorted bulk tissue. Total RNA amounting to 500 ng was the source from which TCR beta cDNA was made with a constant-region primer. Nested multiplex PCR, run for three rounds with slightly modified ARM-PCR, yielded TCR beta libraries. Forward primers for TRBV1-TRBV30 and a C-beta reverse primer served the first two PCR rounds, at about 10 cycles each. Via MiXCR, TCRdb re-called the multiplex PCR reads, giving one row per CDR3 protein. The sample contains more than 40,000 distinct CDR3 sequences, 55% to 75% of which appear only once. The sample was liver tumor tissue from sampling region 5. As to subset: tumor region T5, tumor centre. Receptor source: a man aged 35 to 55 with primary liver carcinoma and hepatitis B virus infection.

CDR3 DNA: TGTGCCAGCACCTTGTCCTCAGGTCCCTACGAGCAGTACTTC. Its translation: CASTLSSGPYEQYF. This chain connects TRBV7-9 to TRBJ2-7; D not resolved. The V gene lost 7 bases and the J gene lost 2 bases, with 15 bases spanning the gap. CDR1 and CDR2 from the germline V gene are SEHNR and FQNEAQ (reference sequence). CDR3 size: 14 residues.

A word on this clonotype: Germline is not matched at one junction end, which may reflect a read error. The rearrangement links TRBV24-1 to TRBJ2-1; a possible D gene is TRBD1 (6 bases). Germline V CDR1 and CDR2: KGHDR, SFDVKD. The CDR3 consists of 15 residues. The CDR3 region has the DNA TGTACCACCAGCGATTTGGGACAATTTGGGAATGAGCAGTTCTTC. This sequence encodes CTTSDLGQFGNEQFF.

This clonotype was counted only a few times. This likely comes from a read error, as the CDR3 has no conserved phenylalanine or tryptophan at its end. This sequence joins TRBV4-1 and TRBJ2-7; D not certain. The CDR3 runs 15 residues. Trimming removed 0 bases at V and 0 bases at J, with 9 bases between. Germline V gives CDR1 MGHRA, CDR2 YSYEKL. Here the CDR3 reads CASSQDSESSYEQYH. CDR3 DNA sequence: TGCGCCAGCAGCCAAGACAGTGAGAGCTCCTACGAGCAGTACCAC.

With regard to this clonotype: Germline is not matched at one junction end, which may reflect a read error. This rearrangement joins TRBV11-2 to TRBJ2-7; D may match TRBD1 or TRBD2 (6 bases each). Looked up from germline, CDR1 is SGHAT and CDR2 is FQNNGV. The CDR3 totals 12 residues. The CDR3 region has the DNA TGTGCCAGCAGTCCCGGGGGCTACGGGCAGTACTTC. Translated, it gives CASSPGGYGQYF. The variable domain in full, with the rest retrieved from reference TRBV11-2 and TRBJ2-7, is EAGVAQSPRYKIIEKRQSVAFWCNPISGHATLYWYQQILGQGPKLLIQFQNNGVVDDSQLPKDRFSAERLKGVDSTLKIQPAKLEDSAVYLCASSPGGYGQYFGPGTRLTVT.

With respect to this clonotype: Germline and junction disagree at one end, which may indicate a read error. The chain carries TRBV11-1 and TRBJ2-3; a weak D match, TRBD2 (6 bases). The germline V gene has CDR1 SGHAT and CDR2 FQDESV (reference sequence). The CDR3 is made up of 16 amino acids. In nucleotides, the CDR3 is TGTGCCGGCAGCAAGGGAGTAGCGGTTAACACAGATACGCAGTATTTT. Protein product: CAGSKGVAVNTDTQYF.

In regard to this clonotype: One end of the junction fails to match germline, which may point to a read error. This chain links TRBV11-2 with TRBJ2-2, with TRBD1 matching 9 bases. Germline CDR1 and CDR2: SGHAT and FQNNGV. The CDR3 length is 17 residues. CDR3 protein: CASGFDWDRVDTGELFF. CDR3 bases: TGTGCCAGCGGCTTTGATTGGGACAGGGTCGACACCGGGGAGCTGTTTTTT.

The chain combines TRBV10-1 with TRBJ2-3; perhaps TRBD1 as D (6 bases). This CDR3 comprises 14 residues. Per germline, CDR1 WNHNN and CDR2 SYGVQD (reference sequence). The V end lost 4 bases, the J end lost 4 bases, and 12 bases lay between the germline ends. In nucleotides, the CDR3 is TGCGCCAGCAGTGTGTCCCAGGGGTCAGATACGCAGTATTTT. Translating it yields CASSVSQGSDTQYF.

This clonotype was observed once. In this CDR3 the conserved last residue, phenylalanine or tryptophan, is missing, so a read error is likely. DNA for the CDR3: TGCGCCAGCAGCCCGCGGGGCACGGATACGCAGTATCTT. Protein product: CASSPRGTDTQYL. The chain couples TRBV4-1 to TRBJ2-3; possible D gene TRBD2, 6 bases. There are 13 residues in the CDR3. Germline V gives CDR1 MGHRA, CDR2 YSYEKL.

The rearrangement links TRBV29-1 to TRBJ2-7, with D unclear. Germline-derived CDR1 and CDR2 are SQVTM and ANQGSEA. With 7 bases removed from V and 8 bases from J, the gap between germline ends came to 24 bases. This CDR3 is 14 amino acids long. CDR3 amino acids: CSATVAVGMHKQYF. CDR3 sequence (DNA): TGCAGCGCTACTGTGGCCGTGGGGATGCACAAGCAGTACTTC.

As concerns this clonotype: Just one base apart from a much larger clone, this may be a read error. The V and J genes are TRBV28 and TRBJ2-6; D is unresolved. The CDR3 extends over 12 amino acids. The germline CDR1 and CDR2 sequences are MDHEN and SYDVKM. CDR3 nucleotides: TGTGTCAGCACTCGATTTGACAACGTCCTGACTTTC. Its protein product is CVSTRFDNVLTF.

With respect to this clonotype: The final CDR3 position lacks the conserved phenylalanine or tryptophan, pointing to a likely read error. The chain is built from TRBV11-2 and TRBJ2-1, with 8 nucleotides matching TRBD2. This CDR3 is built from 14 residues. Germline trimming cut 5 bases from V and 12 bases from J; bases unmatched to any gene: 12. The germline V gene has CDR1 SGHAT and CDR2 FQNNGV. Here the CDR3 reads CASSPGGPYSVQFL. In nucleotides, the CDR3 is TGTGCCAGCAGCCCGGGAGGGCCGTACAGTGTGCAGTTCCTC.

This clonotype was seen only once. Germline and junction disagree at one end, which may indicate a read error. This sequence joins TRBV6-5 and TRBJ2-3; TRBD2 aligns across 10 bases. The CDR3 covers 14 residues. The V gene's germline CDR1 is MNHEY and CDR2 SVGAGI. The CDR3 protein is CASSQLAGSATHYF. The DNA for the CDR3 is TGTGCCAGCAGTCAACTAGCGGGATCAGCTACGCACTATTTT.

In its sample, this clonotype was seen many times. The chain carries TRBV5-4 and TRBJ2-6; D possibly uses TRBD1 or TRBD2 (5 bases each). The germline CDR1 and CDR2 sequences are SGHNT and YYREEE (reference sequence). The length of the CDR3 is 18 residues. Trimming took off 2 bases at V and 0 bases at J, with 15 bases between the two ends. The CDR3 DNA reads as TGTGCCAGCAGCTTAAGAGGGGCGACCCTCTCTGGGGCCAACGTCCTGACTTTC. Translated: CASSLRGATLSGANVLTF.

About this clonotype itself: This is likely a read error, given that the CDR3 carries no conserved phenylalanine or tryptophan at its end. The DNA is omitted, as the CDR3 cannot be located on it reliably, and the CDR3 follows TCRdb's listing. This chain connects TRBV12-3 or TRBV12-4 to TRBJ2-1; TRBD1 is the table's D call and was not checked against the DNA. The CDR3 has 14 residues if both end residues are counted. CDR3 in amino acids: CASTTGQRGNKLFY.

The chain combines TRBV5-3 with TRBJ2-2; TRBD1 matches at 7 bases. TRBV5-3 belongs to the ORF category, with a function that is uncertain. V lost 9 bases to trimming and J lost 4 bases; unmatched junction nucleotides: 12. The CDR3 is made up of 15 amino acids. The CDR3: CAINRGPQITGELFF. CDR3 sequence (DNA): TGTGCCATTAACAGGGGCCCTCAGATCACCGGGGAGCTGTTTTTT.

In the case of this clonotype: The CDR3 carries no conserved terminal phenylalanine or tryptophan, so it likely arises from a read error. V gene TRBV5-4 combines with J gene TRBJ2-5; a possible D gene is TRBD2 (6 bases). Germline CDR1 reads SGHNT; CDR2 reads YYREEE (reference sequence). This CDR3 spans 14 amino acids. Trimming cost V 3 bases and J 5 bases, with 14 bases left between them. The CDR3 protein is CASSSLAREETQYC. The CDR3, as DNA: TGTGCCAGCAGCTCGCTAGCGAGGGAGGAGACCCAGTACTGC.